A single sample gave rise to the 30 T cell receptor beta chains below, sequenced in a study of CD8+ T cells in alopecia areata. Investigators isolated RNA and reverse transcribed it into cDNA to act as the sequencing template. The method was immunoSEQ multiplex PCR; TCRdb's version includes in-frame clones alone and lacks a portion of them. The top ten hold about 6.8% of the sample, which has about 150,000 clones, roughly 53% seen once. The source was CD4+ T cells sorted from blood, collected at week 0. The origin of the receptors is a human donor with alopecia areata.

Here the CDR3 reads CASSLLAGRTYEQYF. DNA of the CDR3: TGTGCCAGCAGTCTCTTAGCGGGCAGGACCTACGAGCAGTACTTC. V and J are TRBV27 and TRBJ2-7, with 7 bases identical to TRBD2. CDR3 length equals 15 residues. Germline CDR1 MNHEY, CDR2 SMNVEV (reference sequence). The ends lost 5 bases at V and 2 bases at J; junction bases unmatched: 9.

This chain links TRBV7-2 with TRBJ2-7, with a weak D call TRBD1 (6 bases). Germline CDR1 SGHTA, CDR2 FQGNSA. The germline V and J ends were trimmed by 5 bases and 0 bases, with 14 bases remaining between them. CDR3 size: 15 residues. The CDR3 nucleotides are TGTGCCAGCAGCCCATCAGGGGTAACCTCCTACGAGCAGTACTTC. This sequence encodes CASSPSGVTSYEQYF.

The CDR3 sequence is CASSVPNSPLHF. In nucleotides, the CDR3 is TGTGCCAGCAGTGTCCCCAATTCACCCCTCCACTTT. The chain carries TRBV27 and TRBJ1-6, with D unresolved. Trimming shortened V by 5 bases and J by 7 bases, and 6 bases separated the two germline ends. CDR3 size: 12 residues. Germline V gene sequence: CDR1 MNHEY, CDR2 SMNVEV (reference sequence).

Only a few counts were recorded for this clone. V usage is TRBV19 and J usage is TRBJ2-2, with 15 bases identical to TRBD2. Germline CDR1 LNHDA, CDR2 SQIVND (reference sequence). This CDR3 has 18 amino acids. J lost 0 bases, V lost 4 bases, and 3 bases had no gene match. The CDR3 is CASSRGLAGGTNTGELFF. CDR3 DNA sequence: TGTGCCAGTAGTAGGGGACTAGCGGGGGGAACGAACACCGGGGAGCTGTTTTTT.

The chain employs TRBV18 and TRBJ1-6; 7 bases agree with TRBD1. CDR3 size: 15 residues. Per germline, CDR1 KGHSH and CDR2 LQKENI. Trimming took 3 bases from V and 5 from J; bases not matched to a gene: 4. CDR3 in amino acids: CASSPRDSNNSPLHF. The CDR3 region has the DNA TGTGCCAGCTCACCCCGGGACAGCAATAATTCACCCCTCCACTTT.

The chain combines TRBV2 with TRBJ2-7, with 10 bases that match TRBD1. The CDR3 is 13 amino acids. V was clipped by 5 bases and J by 6 bases; unmatched bases: 4. The germline V gene encodes CDR1 SNHLY and CDR2 FYNNEI. CDR3 bases: TGTGCCAGCAGTAGGGACAGGGGATCCGAGCAGTACTTC. It specifies CASSRDRGSEQYF.

CDR3 sequence reads: CAWTTGTGGAGNTEAFF. CDR3 in DNA: TGTGCCTGGACTACCGGGACAGGGGGCGCTGGGAACACTGAAGCTTTCTTT. The J gene is TRBJ1-1, the V gene TRBV30; 12 bases line up with TRBD1. V shed 4 bases and J 1 base; nucleotides not matched to a gene: 10. The germline gives CDR1 GTSNPN, CDR2 SVGIG (reference sequence). CDR3 length: 17 amino acids.

V and J are TRBV5-1 and TRBJ2-3, with a weak D call TRBD2 (7 bases). The CDR3 has 16 residues. The germline V gene encodes CDR1 SGHRS and CDR2 YFSETQ. V was clipped by 0 bases and J by 3 bases, with 14 bases between them. The CDR3 reads CASSLGPAGATDTQYF. CDR3 nucleotide sequence: TGCGCCAGCAGCTTGGGTCCGGCGGGGGCAACAGATACGCAGTATTTT.

This clone has just one count. This chain links TRBV6-5 with TRBJ2-1; maybe TRBD1 (6 bases). The germline gives CDR1 MNHEY, CDR2 SVGAGI. The length of the CDR3 is 12 residues. Between the trimmed V and J ends, which lost 7 bases and 11 bases, there was a span of 15 bases. CDR3: CASNSLGTQQFF. CDR3 DNA sequence: TGTGCCAGCAATTCACTGGGGACACAGCAGTTCTTC.

The CDR3 region is CASSLTTGANTGELFF. CDR3 coding DNA: TGTGCCAGCAGCTTAACGACAGGGGCGAACACCGGGGAGCTGTTTTTT. The V and J genes are TRBV13 and TRBJ2-2; 8 bases map to TRBD1. Germline V gene lookup returns CDR1 PRHDT and CDR2 FYEKMQ (reference sequence). V was pared by 2 bases and J by 0 bases, with 2 bases of the junction left unmatched. The CDR3 contains 16 residues.

This chain connects TRBV30 to TRBJ2-5; the match to TRBD2 covers 7 bases. The CDR3 length is 12 residues. Trimming removed 1 base from V and 5 bases from J; junction bases left unmatched: 1. Per germline, CDR1 GTSNPN and CDR2 SVGIG (reference sequence). CDR3 nucleotide sequence: TGTGCCTGGAGTGAACTAGCGGAGACCCAGTACTTC. This sequence encodes CAWSELAETQYF.

In this sample, this clone turned up a few times. V is TRBV5-1 and J is TRBJ1-5, with D possibly being TRBD1 (5 bases). Trimming took off 4 bases at V and 6 bases at J, with 17 bases between the two ends. CDR3 length: 15 residues. Germline-derived CDR1 and CDR2 are SGHRS and YFSETQ. The CDR3 loop is CASSIGTGGGQPQHF. In nucleotides, the CDR3 is TGCGCCAGCAGCATTGGGACCGGCGGCGGTCAGCCCCAGCATTTT.

The chain has TRBV4-3 and TRBJ2-2, with 10 nucleotides matching TRBD2. The CDR3 sequence is 17 residues long. Per the germline V gene, CDR1 is LGHNA and CDR2 is YSLEER. The ends lost 3 bases at V and 1 base at J; junction bases unmatched: 5. CDR3 coding DNA: TGCGCCAGCAGCCAGGAGGCTAGCGGGGGGAACACCGGGGAGCTGTTTTTT. Translation: CASSQEASGGNTGELFF.

Details on this clone: Other nucleotide sequences from this sample produce the same CDR3. This chain uses TRBV5-6 with TRBJ2-5; D remains unclear. The V end was cut by 3 bases, the J end by 5 bases, with 5 bases between. The germline CDR1 and CDR2 sequences are SGHDT and YYEEEE. The CDR3 loop spans 11 amino acids. As DNA, the CDR3 is TGTGCCAGCAGCTCGCGGGAGACCCAGTACTTC. This sequence encodes CASSSRETQYF.

This clone was found a few times. This chain connects TRBV18 to TRBJ1-6; D is undetermined. CDR1 is KGHSH, CDR2 LQKENI, per germline. Trimming pared 2 bases from V and 7 bases from J, leaving 9 bases between. This CDR3 region has 14 residues. CDR3 DNA: TGTGCCAGCTCACCAGGTGGACGAAATTCACCCCTCCACTTT. This sequence encodes CASSPGGRNSPLHF.

Worth noting for this clone: One junction end disagrees with the germline gene, perhaps due to a read error. J is TRBJ2-7 and V is TRBV7-7, with D perhaps TRBD2 (6 bases). The CDR3 totals 15 residues. In germline, CDR1 is SSHAT, CDR2 FNYEAQ (reference sequence). The CDR3 region has the DNA TGTGCTAGCAGCCCCTCGGGGGTGGTAGGTAGGGAGCAGTACTTC. Translated, it gives CASSPSGVVGREQYF.

This clone was found a few times. The chain is built from TRBV9 and TRBJ1-2, with D maybe TRBD1 (6 bases). This CDR3 comprises 15 residues. With 4 bases removed from V and 5 bases from J, the gap between germline ends came to 18 bases. CDR1 is SGDLS and CDR2 is YYNGEE in the germline V gene. CDR3 DNA sequence: TGTGCCAGCAGCCGCGGACACACTACAGGGTATGGCTACACCTTC. It encodes CASSRGHTTGYGYTF.

In this sample, this clone turned up a few times. The chain couples TRBV14 to TRBJ2-5, with D maybe TRBD2 (6 bases). The V and J ends lost 4 bases and 4 bases respectively, with 19 bases between them. The CDR3 length is 16 residues. Per the germline V gene, CDR1 is SGHDN and CDR2 is FVKESK. CDR3 in amino acids: CASSPTAGGRGETQYF. DNA for the CDR3: TGTGCCAGCAGCCCAACCGCCGGCGGGCGGGGAGAGACCCAGTACTTC.

The chain uses TRBV30 and TRBJ2-1; 9 positions match TRBD2. Germline values: CDR1 GTSNPN, CDR2 SVGIG (reference sequence). There are 14 residues in the CDR3. V shed 5 bases and J 4 bases; nucleotides not matched to a gene: 6. The CDR3 bases are TGTGCCTGGTTCCCGGGACTAGCTTACAATGAGCAGTTCTTC. This gives the protein CAWFPGLAYNEQFF. Variable domain in full (rest from reference TRBV30 and TRBJ2-1): SQTIHQWPATLVQPVGSPLSLECTVEGTSNPNLYWYRQAAGRGLQLLFYSVGIGQISSEVPQNLSASRPQDRQFILSSKKLLLSDSGFYLCAWFPGLAYNEQFFGPGTRLTVL.

This clone was seen more than once but under ten times. This chain links TRBV10-3 with TRBJ2-3; D gene unclear. With 3 bases removed from V and 12 bases from J, the gap between germline ends came to 7 bases. Per germline, CDR1 ENHRY and CDR2 SYGVKD. This CDR3 region has 10 residues. Here the CDR3 reads CAISDVYQYF. The CDR3 DNA is TGTGCCATCAGTGACGTCTACCAGTATTTT.

The chain carries TRBV19 and TRBJ2-7; no clear D. From germline, CDR1 is LNHDA and CDR2 SQIVND (reference sequence). The V and J ends lost 3 bases and 6 bases respectively, with 9 bases between them. The CDR3 runs to 12 residues. CDR3 DNA: TGTGCCAGTAGTATCCTGGGAAGCGAGCAGTACTTC. Translating gives CASSILGSEQYF.

CDR3 amino acids: CASSSTSGGGRGELFF. In DNA, the CDR3 is TGTGCCAGCAGTTCCACTAGCGGGGGCGGACGCGGGGAGCTGTTTTTT. The chain links TRBV6-5 to TRBJ2-2; the match to TRBD2 covers 11 bases. CDR3 size: 16 residues. The germline V gene encodes CDR1 MNHEY and CDR2 SVGAGI. J lost 7 bases, V lost 4 bases, and 8 bases had no gene match.

Regarding this clone: This same CDR3 is encoded by further DNA sequences in the sample. The chain uses TRBV5-1 and TRBJ2-7; tentatively, D is TRBD2 (5 bases). The CDR3 length is 14 residues. V was cut by 1 base and J by 1 base, with 9 bases left in between. CDR1 is SGHRS and CDR2 is YFSETQ in the germline V gene. The CDR3 protein is CASSLSGGSYEQYF. In DNA form, the CDR3 reads TGCGCCAGCAGCTTGTCCGGCGGGTCCTACGAGCAGTACTTC.

V gene TRBV11-2 combines with J gene TRBJ1-5, with TRBD1 matching over 8 bases. CDR3 size: 16 residues. Germline trimming cut 5 bases from V and 7 bases from J; bases unmatched to any gene: 13. Germline values: CDR1 SGHAT, CDR2 FQNNGV. The CDR3 DNA sequence: TGTGCCAGCAGCACCATTTCCGGGACAGGTCGCCAGCCCCAGCATTTT. Protein: CASSTISGTGRQPQHF.

The chain uses TRBV7-9 and TRBJ2-5; D might be TRBD1 or TRBD2, each matching 5 bases. The CDR3 length is 14 residues. V lost 2 bases and J lost 4, with 11 bases in between. Germline CDR1 and CDR2: SEHNR and FQNEAQ (reference sequence). Here the CDR3 reads CASSLITGGETQYF. CDR3 in DNA: TGTGCCAGCAGCTTAATAACTGGGGGAGAGACCCAGTACTTC.

This CDR3 reads CAISEDPNTEAFF. CDR3 DNA: TGTGCCATCAGTGAGGACCCGAACACTGAAGCTTTCTTT. This chain links TRBV10-3 with TRBJ1-1; D not resolved. Germline loops: CDR1 ENHRY, CDR2 SYGVKD. CDR3 length: 13 residues. Trimming removed 2 bases from V and 1 base from J, with 5 bases in between.

This clone has a handful of counts. The gene calls are TRBV7-8 and TRBJ2-1, with 7 positions matching TRBD1. CDR3 length: 16 residues. Germline V gene data show CDR1 as SGHVS and CDR2 as FQNEAQ. Germline trimming cut 5 bases from V and 2 bases from J; bases unmatched to any gene: 9. CDR3 sequence reads: CASSTKTGSTYNEQFF. The DNA for the CDR3 is TGTGCCAGCAGCACCAAGACAGGGAGTACCTACAATGAGCAGTTCTTC.

The count of this clone is one. As DNA, the CDR3 is TGTGCCAGCAGCTTTCAGGGGATCGGCACTGAAGCTTTCTTT. Amino acids: CASSFQGIGTEAFF. The rearrangement joins TRBV7-9 to TRBJ1-1; D is perhaps TRBD1 (6 bases). Deletions cut 3 bases from V and 4 bases from J, with 12 bases between. This CDR3 has 14 residues. The germline V gene has CDR1 SEHNR and CDR2 FQNEAQ (reference sequence).

This clone was found a few times. The chain employs TRBV7-9 and TRBJ2-2; D possibly corresponds to TRBD1 (6 bases). Trimming stripped 5 bases from V and 1 base from J, with 8 bases between. Per the germline V gene, CDR1 is SEHNR and CDR2 is FQNEAQ (reference sequence). The CDR3 extends over 14 amino acids. The CDR3 region is CASSPDRNTGELFF. The CDR3 DNA reads as TGTGCCAGCAGCCCGGACAGGAACACCGGGGAGCTGTTTTTT.

The V call is TRBV30, the J call TRBJ2-5; TRBD1 aligns across 8 bases. The CDR3 spans 16 residues. The V gene end was trimmed by 2 bases and the J gene end by 1 base; junction bases not matched to a gene: 9. Germline V lookup: CDR1 GTSNPN, CDR2 SVGIG (reference sequence). Here the CDR3 DNA reads TGTGCCTGGAGTATATCTTGGACAGGGCCCCAAGAGACCCAGTACTTC. Its protein product is CAWSISWTGPQETQYF.